This TCR beta chain comes out of a study of shared clonotypes between healthy human individuals. General study findings and limits: A handful of donors had around 5% of their naive CD4 clonotypes in common.

Sorted-subset replicate PCR reactions were performed with approximately 200 ng DNA, corresponding to roughly 30,000 T cell genomes. The table came from immunoSEQ multiplex PCR; TCRdb's copy has only in-frame clones and leaves some out. The sample consists of 1 million to 1.2 million clones, 60% to 85% of them appearing once. Germline V gene data show CDR1 as SGHNT and CDR2 as YENEEA. Germline trimming cut 5 bases from V and 1 base from J; bases unmatched to any gene: 3. CDR3 size: 16 residues. This clone appeared once. Its specificity is not known. The clonotype comes from a man between 18 and 35 years old in good health. Some clones in this sample may be carry-over from other donors' samples. The sequenced sample consisted of memory CD4+ T cells from PBMCs. Sample subset: CD45RA-negative fraction. V gene TRBV11-3 combines with J gene TRBJ2-1; 12 positions match TRBD2. Written as DNA, the CDR3 is TGTGCCAGCAGCCGACTAGCGGGGGCATCCTACAATGAGCAGTTCTTC. Its translation is CASSRLAGASYNEQFF.